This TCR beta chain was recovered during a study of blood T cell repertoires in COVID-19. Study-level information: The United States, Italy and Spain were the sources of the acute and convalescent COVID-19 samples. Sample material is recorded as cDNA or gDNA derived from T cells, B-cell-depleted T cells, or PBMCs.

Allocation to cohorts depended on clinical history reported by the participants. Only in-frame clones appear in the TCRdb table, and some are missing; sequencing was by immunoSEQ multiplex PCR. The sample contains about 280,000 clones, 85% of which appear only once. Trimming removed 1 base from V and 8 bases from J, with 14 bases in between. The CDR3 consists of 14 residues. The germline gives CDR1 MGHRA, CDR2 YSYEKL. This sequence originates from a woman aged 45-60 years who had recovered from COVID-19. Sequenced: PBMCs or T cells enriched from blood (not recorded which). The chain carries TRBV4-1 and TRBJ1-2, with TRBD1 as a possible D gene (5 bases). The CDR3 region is CASSQVGRARGYTF. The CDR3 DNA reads TGCGCCAGCAGCCAAGTGGGGCGCGCGAGAGGCTACACCTTC.